A selection of T cell receptor beta chains follows, all from one sample in a study of blood T cell repertoires in COVID-19. TCRdb keeps only in-frame clones here, not all; method: immunoSEQ multiplex PCR. This table holds fewer than 350,000 clones, 75% to 90% found once. The sample was PBMCs or T cells enriched from blood (not recorded which). These receptors came from a man aged 55 to 70 who had recovered from COVID-19. Each CDR3 is given with its conserved first and last residue. Fields, in order: V gene, J gene, D gene, CDR3 length, clone size, CDR3 DNA, CDR3 protein. D genes are given only for firm matches. Some rows mark clone size as missing; the rest say once, few, many or name a class of expanded clone.

v_gene: TRBV20-1
j_gene: TRBJ1-5
d_gene: NA
len: 11
abundance: NA
CDR3nt: TGCAGTGCTAGACCTTGGGAGGCCCAGCATTTT
CDR3aa: CSARPWEAQHF

v_gene: TRBV28
j_gene: TRBJ1-5
d_gene: TRBD1
len: 14
abundance: once
CDR3nt: TGTGCCAGCAGAACCGGGACAGGGGTTCAGCCCCAGCATTTT
CDR3aa: CASRTGTGVQPQHF

v_gene: TRBV25-1
j_gene: TRBJ2-1
d_gene: NA
len: 15
abundance: NA
CDR3nt: TGTGCCAGCAGTGAATATGAGAGGTCCTACAATGAGCAGTTCTTC
CDR3aa: CASSEYERSYNEQFF

v_gene: TRBV2
j_gene: TRBJ2-7
d_gene: NA
len: 13
abundance: NA
CDR3nt: TGTGCCAGCAGTGACGCGGGACTTTTGAAGCAGTACTTC
CDR3aa: CASSDAGLLKQYF

v_gene: TRBV13
j_gene: TRBJ2-3
d_gene: TRBD2
len: 21
abundance: NA
CDR3nt: TGTGCCAGCAGCAGTCATGATCCGGGAGGGACGACTAGCTGGTTGGTAGATACGCAGTATTTT
CDR3aa: CASSSHDPGGTTSWLVDTQYF

v_gene: TRBV3-1/TRBV3-2
j_gene: TRBJ1-6
d_gene: TRBD1
len: 14
abundance: NA
CDR3nt: TGTGCCAGCAGGGACAGGACTCAATATGGAACCCTCCACTTT
CDR3aa: CASRDRTQYGTLHF

v_gene: TRBV5-1
j_gene: TRBJ2-7
d_gene: TRBD2
len: 13
abundance: NA
CDR3nt: TGCGCCAAACCTCGAGGGAGGGCCCACGAGCAGTACTTC
CDR3aa: CAKPRGRAHEQYF

v_gene: TRBV5-6
j_gene: TRBJ2-7
d_gene: NA
len: 16
abundance: NA
CDR3nt: TGTGCCAGCAGCTTGGGGGCGGGCTTTCCCTCCTACGAGCAGTACTTC
CDR3aa: CASSLGAGFPSYEQYF

v_gene: TRBV7-9
j_gene: TRBJ1-1
d_gene: TRBD1
len: 17
abundance: NA
CDR3nt: TGTGCCAGCAGCTTAACCCCCCAGGGACAGATGAACACTGAAGCTTTCTTT
CDR3aa: CASSLTPQGQMNTEAFF

v_gene: TRBV3-1/TRBV3-2
j_gene: TRBJ2-2
d_gene: NA
len: 13
abundance: NA
CDR3nt: TGTGCCAGCAGCCTCAGGGAGGCCGGGGAGCTGTTTTTT
CDR3aa: CASSLREAGELFF

v_gene: TRBV15
j_gene: TRBJ1-6
d_gene: NA
len: 16
abundance: NA
CDR3nt: TGTGCCACCAGCAGAGATTCGGTACGGGTGGATTCACCCCTCCACTTT
CDR3aa: CATSRDSVRVDSPLHF

v_gene: TRBV28
j_gene: TRBJ2-7
d_gene: NA
len: 14
abundance: NA
CDR3nt: TGTGCCAGCAGAACTGGCGGGCGTGGGCTCAAAAGCGACTTC
CDR3aa: CASRTGGRGLKSDF

v_gene: TRBV5-5
j_gene: TRBJ2-2
d_gene: NA
len: 14
abundance: NA
CDR3nt: TGTGCCAGCAGGCGGGGTACGAACACCGGGGAGCTGTTTTTT
CDR3aa: CASRRGTNTGELFF

v_gene: TRBV24-1
j_gene: TRBJ2-7
d_gene: TRBD2
len: 15
abundance: NA
CDR3nt: TGTGCCACCAGTGGCCGGACTAGCGGCCCCTACGAGCAGTACTTC
CDR3aa: CATSGRTSGPYEQYF

v_gene: TRBV11-2
j_gene: TRBJ2-7
d_gene: TRBD2
len: 19
abundance: NA
CDR3nt: TGTGCCAGCAGCCACGGGGGTAGCGGGAGGGCCTCGTCGGGCTACGAGCAGTACTTC
CDR3aa: CASSHGGSGRASSGYEQYF

v_gene: TRBV28
j_gene: TRBJ2-7
d_gene: TRBD2
len: 19
abundance: NA
CDR3nt: TGTGCCAGCAGTTCGCCACAGGGCACGACTAGCGGGAGGCGCCACGAGCAGTACTTC
CDR3aa: CASSSPQGTTSGRRHEQYF

v_gene: TRBV5-4
j_gene: TRBJ1-1
d_gene: NA
len: 14
abundance: NA
CDR3nt: TGTGCCAGCAGCGTCGGGACAATAGACACTGAAGCTTTCTTT
CDR3aa: CASSVGTIDTEAFF

v_gene: TRBV28
j_gene: TRBJ2-2
d_gene: NA
len: 15
abundance: once
CDR3nt: TGTGCCAGCAGAAGACGTCCCCAGGGGACCGGGGAGCTGTTTTTT
CDR3aa: CASRRRPQGTGELFF

v_gene: TRBV9
j_gene: TRBJ1-2
d_gene: NA
len: 15
abundance: NA
CDR3nt: TGTGCCAGCAGCCCCTCCATGACAGTTAACTATGGCTACACCTTC
CDR3aa: CASSPSMTVNYGYTF

v_gene: TRBV10-3
j_gene: TRBJ2-2
d_gene: TRBD1
len: 13
abundance: NA
CDR3nt: TGTGCCATCACCAGGACAGGGACCGGGGAGCTGTTTTTT
CDR3aa: CAITRTGTGELFF

v_gene: TRBV28
j_gene: TRBJ2-7
d_gene: TRBD2
len: 12
abundance: NA
CDR3nt: TGTGCCAGCAGTTTGGGGGGGTACGAGCAGTACTTC
CDR3aa: CASSLGGYEQYF

v_gene: TRBV7-2
j_gene: TRBJ2-7
d_gene: NA
len: 14
abundance: NA
CDR3nt: TGTGCCAGCAGCTTATATAACAGGGTCTACGAGCAGTACTTC
CDR3aa: CASSLYNRVYEQYF

v_gene: TRBV5-1
j_gene: TRBJ2-1
d_gene: TRBD1
len: 15
abundance: NA
CDR3nt: TGCGCCAGCAGCTTGGGACAGGGAACCTACAATGAGCAGTTCTTC
CDR3aa: CASSLGQGTYNEQFF

v_gene: TRBV10-3
j_gene: TRBJ2-5
d_gene: TRBD1
len: 14
abundance: NA
CDR3nt: TGTGCCATCAGTGAAAGGACAGGGGAAGAGACCCAGTACTTC
CDR3aa: CAISERTGEETQYF

v_gene: TRBV5-5
j_gene: TRBJ2-5
d_gene: TRBD1
len: 15
abundance: NA
CDR3nt: TGTGCCAGCAGCGTCTCTGGGACAGGAAAGGAGACCCAGTACTTC
CDR3aa: CASSVSGTGKETQYF

v_gene: TRBV9
j_gene: TRBJ2-5
d_gene: TRBD1
len: 13
abundance: few
CDR3nt: TGTGCCAGCAGCCGGACAGGGGGTGAGACCCAGTACTTC
CDR3aa: CASSRTGGETQYF

v_gene: TRBV9
j_gene: TRBJ2-2
d_gene: TRBD2
len: 19
abundance: NA
CDR3nt: TGTGCCAGCAGCGTAGGGGGGCGGGGGGGGCCCCGGACCGGCGGGGAGCTGTTTTTT
CDR3aa: CASSVGGRGGPRTGGELFF

v_gene: TRBV3-1/TRBV3-2
j_gene: TRBJ2-3
d_gene: NA
len: 15
abundance: once
CDR3nt: TGTGCCAGCAGCCCAACAGGACTAAACACAGATACGCAGTATTTT
CDR3aa: CASSPTGLNTDTQYF

v_gene: TRBV7-9
j_gene: TRBJ1-1
d_gene: TRBD1
len: 13
abundance: NA
CDR3nt: TGTGCCAGCAGCTCTAGACAGGGGGCGCGGGCTTTCTTT
CDR3aa: CASSSRQGARAFF

v_gene: TRBV18
j_gene: TRBJ1-2
d_gene: TRBD1
len: 15
abundance: NA
CDR3nt: TGTGCCAGCTCACCACCGGGACAGTCTAACTATGGCTACACCTTC
CDR3aa: CASSPPGQSNYGYTF

v_gene: TRBV18
j_gene: TRBJ2-7
d_gene: NA
len: 15
abundance: NA
CDR3nt: TGTGCCAGCTCACCACCCCTAGCGCGTTCCTACGAGCAGTACTTC
CDR3aa: CASSPPLARSYEQYF

v_gene: TRBV5-6
j_gene: TRBJ2-1
d_gene: TRBD1
len: 14
abundance: NA
CDR3nt: TGTGCCAGCAGCACGGGACAGTACGACAATGAGCAGTTCTTC
CDR3aa: CASSTGQYDNEQFF

v_gene: TRBV5-4
j_gene: TRBJ1-2
d_gene: TRBD1
len: 14
abundance: few
CDR3nt: TGTGCCAGCAGCGTGGGACAGGGGGTATTTGGCTACACCTTC
CDR3aa: CASSVGQGVFGYTF

v_gene: TRBV5-1
j_gene: TRBJ1-2
d_gene: TRBD1
len: 16
abundance: NA
CDR3nt: TGCGCCAGCAGCTTGTCCCCAGGGGGCGATAACTATGGCTACACCTTC
CDR3aa: CASSLSPGGDNYGYTF

v_gene: TRBV7-9
j_gene: TRBJ1-2
d_gene: NA
len: 13
abundance: NA
CDR3nt: TGTGCCAGCAGCTTAGGACAGTACTATGGCTACACCTTC
CDR3aa: CASSLGQYYGYTF

v_gene: TRBV19
j_gene: TRBJ1-4
d_gene: NA
len: 15
abundance: few
CDR3nt: TGTGCCAGTAGTATCCGCATTCTACGGAGTGAAAAACTGTTTTTT
CDR3aa: CASSIRILRSEKLFF

v_gene: TRBV7-9
j_gene: TRBJ2-1
d_gene: NA
len: 15
abundance: once
CDR3nt: TGTGCCAGCAGCTTTCCCAGCGGAGCATACAATGAGCAGTTCTTC
CDR3aa: CASSFPSGAYNEQFF

v_gene: TRBV7-2
j_gene: TRBJ1-4
d_gene: NA
len: 15
abundance: NA
CDR3nt: TGTGCCAGCAGCTTAGCGGTCCGGGGGGGTGAAAAACTGTTTTTT
CDR3aa: CASSLAVRGGEKLFF

v_gene: TRBV28
j_gene: TRBJ2-5
d_gene: TRBD1
len: 12
abundance: once
CDR3nt: TGTGCCAGCAGTGACAGGGGTGAGACCCAGTACTTC
CDR3aa: CASSDRGETQYF